The next 8 T cell receptor beta chains were all read from a single sample in a study of spatial heterogeneity in lung cancer. From the 5' RACE reads, TCRdb called clonotypes with MiXCR, one entry per CDR3 protein. Of about 120,000 distinct CDR3 sequences detected, about 10% appear once; the ten largest clones hold around 24%. Time point meaning: blood at routine non-recurrence follow-up after resection. Sequencing used PBMCs, obtained at follow-up. The origin of the receptors is a female donor with early-stage non-small cell lung cancer.

This clonotype was recorded a few times. The chain combines TRBV29-1 with TRBJ2-1, with 12 bases lining up with TRBD2. The CDR3 consists of 15 residues. The V and J ends lost 5 bases and 6 bases, in that order; junction bases with no gene match: 8. CDR1 and CDR2 (germline): SQVTM, ANQGSEA. The CDR3 loop reads CSVPRLAGVSNEQFF. The CDR3 DNA is TGCAGCGTTCCCAGACTAGCGGGAGTATCCAATGAGCAGTTCTTC.

The chain couples TRBV6-5 to TRBJ2-1; 7 bases map to TRBD2. The CDR3 totals 13 residues. CDR1 and CDR2 (germline): MNHEY, SVGAGI. The trim removed 6 bases at V and 3 bases at J, leaving 2 bases unmatched. CDR3 nucleotide sequence: TGTGCCAGCAGCGAGCGGGACTACAATGAGCAGTTCTTC. Protein sequence: CASSERDYNEQFF.

The chain recombines TRBV14 with TRBJ2-5; maybe TRBD2 (6 bases). V was cut by 4 bases and J by 5 bases, with 11 bases left in between. CDR3 size: 13 residues. CDR1 SGHDN and CDR2 FVKESK come from the germline V gene. The CDR3 loop reads CASSRGGKETQYF. CDR3 nucleotides: TGTGCCAGCAGCCGCGGAGGGAAGGAGACCCAGTACTTC.

This chain uses TRBV15 with TRBJ2-7, with D hard to call. The CDR3 sequence is 13 residues long. Trimming stripped 0 bases from V and 7 bases from J, with 10 bases between. Germline V CDR1 and CDR2: LNHNV, YYDKDF (reference sequence). CDR3 sequence (DNA): TGTGCCACCAGCAGAGATCTTTTGGGGGAGCAGTACTTC. It is translated as CATSRDLLGEQYF.

This clonotype has just a few counts. The chain employs TRBV19 and TRBJ1-5, with a weak D call TRBD1 (6 bases). Germline V lookup: CDR1 LNHDA, CDR2 SQIVND (reference sequence). V gave up 8 bases and J gave up 0 bases, with 23 bases separating them. The CDR3 contains 18 residues. CDR3 sequence: CASSPGRGAGHSNQPQHF. CDR3 DNA sequence: TGTGCCAGTTCGCCAGGCCGGGGGGCCGGCCATAGCAATCAGCCCCAGCATTTT.

The chain uses TRBV29-1 and TRBJ2-7; D remains ambiguous. The CDR3 totals 12 residues. Trimming removed 6 bases at V and 2 bases at J, with 11 bases between. Per the germline V gene, CDR1 is SQVTM and CDR2 is ANQGSEA. CDR3 amino acids: CSVYERAYEQYF. CDR3 in DNA: TGCAGCGTCTACGAACGGGCCTACGAGCAGTACTTC.

This clonotype has more than one count but fewer than ten. The chain uses TRBV10-3 and TRBJ1-3; D call uncertain. The CDR3 runs to 14 residues. Germline loops: CDR1 ENHRY, CDR2 SYGVKD. V was shortened by 3 bases and J by 0 bases, with 6 bases between the two germline ends. DNA for the CDR3: TGTGCCATCAGTGACGAAATCTCTGGAAACACCATATATTTT. Translating it yields CAISDEISGNTIYF.

The rearrangement links TRBV28 to TRBJ2-7; D is unresolved. From germline, CDR1 is MDHEN and CDR2 SYDVKM. Deletions cut 6 bases from V and 3 bases from J, with 3 bases between. This CDR3 contains 10 residues. Written as DNA, the CDR3 is TGTGCCAGCAGGCACTACGAGCAGTACTTC. Protein product: CASRHYEQYF. Full variable domain (missing parts from reference TRBV28 and TRBJ2-7): DVKVTQSSRYLVKRTGEKVFLECVQDMDHENMFWYRQDPGLGLRLIYFSYDVKMKEKGDIPEGYSVSREKKERFSLILESASTNQTSMYLCASRHYEQYFGPGTRLTVT.